This T cell receptor (beta chain) derives from a study of blood T cells in healthy people across ages. Alongside a J-beta primer mix, a sample-barcoded 5' primer served in a second PCR lasting 7 to 11 cycles. MiXCR, applied by TCRdb to the 5' RACE reads, yields one record per CDR3 protein. The table includes over 1.5 million distinct CDR3 sequences, less than 50% detected once. This clonotype was recorded once. Germline lookup yields CDR1 MDHEN and CDR2 SYDVKM. CDR3 length equals 12 residues. V lost 3 bases, J lost 8 bases, and 2 bases stayed unmatched. Source material: blood. The chain recombines TRBV28 with TRBJ1-2; 8 bases match TRBD1. This TCR derives from a woman between 40 and 50 years old in good health. In nucleotides, the CDR3 is TGTGCCAGCAGTTTTCGGGACAGGGGCTACACCTTC. It translates to CASSFRDRGYTF.